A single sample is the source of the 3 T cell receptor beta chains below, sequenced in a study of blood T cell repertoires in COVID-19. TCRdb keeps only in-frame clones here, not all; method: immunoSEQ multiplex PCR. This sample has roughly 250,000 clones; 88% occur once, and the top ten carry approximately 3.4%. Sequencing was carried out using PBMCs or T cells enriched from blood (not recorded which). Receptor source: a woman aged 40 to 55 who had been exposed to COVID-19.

CDR3 sequence: CASKFESRGAFF. Written as DNA, the CDR3 is TGTGCCAGCAAATTCGAGAGTCGGGGAGCTTTCTTT. V gene TRBV28 combines with J gene TRBJ1-1, with D uncertain. CDR3 length equals 12 residues. CDR1 MDHEN and CDR2 SYDVKM come from the germline V gene. V was trimmed by 7 bases and J by 10 bases, leaving 16 bases between them.

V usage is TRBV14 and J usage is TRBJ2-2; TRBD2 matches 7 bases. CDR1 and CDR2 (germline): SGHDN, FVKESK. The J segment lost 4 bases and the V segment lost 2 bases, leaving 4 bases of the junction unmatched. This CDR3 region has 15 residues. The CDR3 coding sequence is TGTGCCAGCAGCCAACCGGGACTACCCACCGGGGAGCTGTTTTTT. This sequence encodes CASSQPGLPTGELFF.

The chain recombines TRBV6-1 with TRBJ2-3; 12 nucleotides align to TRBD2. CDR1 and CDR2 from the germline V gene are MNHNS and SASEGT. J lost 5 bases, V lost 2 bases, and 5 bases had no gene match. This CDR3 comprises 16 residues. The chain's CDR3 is CASSERLAGVEDTQYF. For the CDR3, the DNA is TGTGCCAGCAGTGAAAGACTAGCGGGGGTCGAAGATACGCAGTATTTT.